This paragraph reports one T cell receptor beta chain. The specificity of this receptor is unknown. It has no much larger one-base neighbor in the sample; base qualities were not kept. TCRbeta CDR3 regions were amplified from genomic DNA using the immunoSEQ Assay, a bias-controlled multiplex PCR. The study's processing was this. Nucleated cell counts per sample were estimated from amplification of reference gene primers within the assay. To quantify the absolute abundance of each unique TCRbeta CDR3 rearrangement, sequence reads were collapsed and filtered. For each sample, productive Simpson clonality was calculated as the square root of Simpson's diversity index across productive rearrangements. TCRdb re-hosts the immuneACCESS table, in-frame sequences only. Its copies lack some clones; in the studies checked, an unresolved V gene accounts for under half of them, and the cause for the rest is not known. That table supplies the V and J calls and clone size; D and trimming were determined from the DNA. This sample lists around 100,000 clones; 70% to 90% were detected once. In total, the top ten clones hold 3% to 3.5% of the sample.

The sample is drawn from a study of blood T cell repertoires in COVID-19 (TCRdb year 2020). Describing the broader study: Samples covering the acute and convalescent phases of COVID-19 were provided by collaborators in the United States, Italy and Spain. The prospective study material was composed of cDNA or gDNA derived from T cells, B-cell-depleted T cells, or PBMCs. The dataset comprised deeply sampled blood TCRbeta repertoires from subjects exposed to, actively infected with, or recovered from COVID-19. The repertoires were made available in a free public database intended to serve as a resource for research on the immune response to SARS-CoV-2. The samples were drawn from two sources: the first 160 participants of the ongoing ImmuneRACE study, and about 1,300 subjects contributed by 6 global collaborators. A de-identified subject ID, COVID-19 status, age in years and sex were almost always included in the sample metadata. Where available, HLA class I and class II types were obtained from metadata supplied by the sample provider rather than from assay-based typing. What the study reported, not specific to this receptor: Clinical and demographic metadata were provided uncurated, with the amount varying by source and participant.

Each collaborating institution followed its own protocols to collect whole blood in K2EDTA tubes. For TCRbeta analysis, collaborators shipped samples as frozen whole blood, isolated PBMCs, or DNA extracted from either of those sample types. Taken from the germline V gene, the CDR1 and CDR2 loops are SGHVS and FQNEAQ. The junction shows trimming of 0 bases on V and 1 base on J, plus 12 bases between the germline ends. From the cysteine up to the phenylalanine, the CDR3 has a length of 16 residues. Kept here is only the CDR3 DNA, which spans 48 bases and is read in frame from base 1. The receptor comes from a man in his forties or fifties with acute or convalescent COVID-19. The sequenced material came from peripheral blood. The chain couples TRBV7-8 to TRBJ2-5; TRBD2 is possibly the D segment (6 matching bases). The CDR3 region reads CASSLASSAPQETQYF. The nucleotides are TGTGCCAGCAGCTTAGCTTCTAGCGCTCCCCAAGAGACCCAGTACTTC.